The 22 T cell receptor beta chains below were found in one sample sequenced in a study of STAT3 mutations in large granular lymphocyte leukemia. General study results and limits: In T-cell large granular lymphocyte leukemia, about half of patients showed multiple immunodominant subclonotypes.

These receptors' antigens are unknown. This table comes from immunoSEQ multiplex PCR, and its TCRdb copy is limited to in-frame clones, with some not included. The table lists approximately 5,500 clones, about 35% of them singletons. Sequencing was carried out using peripheral blood mononuclear cells. Receptors originate from a middle-aged woman with T-cell large granular lymphocyte leukemia. Some clones in this sample may be carry-over from other donors' samples.

This clone was counted a few times. V and J are TRBV5-1 and TRBJ2-7; 8 bases agree with TRBD1. Trimming at V came to 0 bases and at J to 0 bases, leaving 5 bases not matched to a gene. CDR1 and CDR2 from the germline V gene are SGHRS and YFSETQ. The CDR3 spans 16 residues. CDR3 sequence (DNA): TGCGCCAGCAGCTTGGGACCGGGACAGGTCTCCTACGAGCAGTACTTC. Its translation: CASSLGPGQVSYEQYF.

J is TRBJ2-7 and V is TRBV13; 10 nucleotides match TRBD2. V dropped 6 bases and J dropped 4; count of bases not matched to a gene: 12. The length of the CDR3 is 16 residues. Germline V gene lookup returns CDR1 PRHDT and CDR2 FYEKMQ (reference sequence). CDR3 protein: CASSSRYGLADYEQYF. CDR3 in DNA: TGTGCCAGCAGTTCAAGATACGGACTAGCGGATTACGAGCAGTACTTC.

V usage is TRBV6-1 and J usage is TRBJ2-7; TRBD1 agrees at 8 bases. Germline V gene lookup returns CDR1 MNHNS and CDR2 SASEGT. After removal of 8 bases from V and 2 bases from J, the junction contained 8 bases not matched to a gene. This CDR3 region has 14 residues. The CDR3 loop is CASVGQAGTYEQYF. The CDR3 DNA sequence: TGTGCCAGCGTGGGACAGGCTGGAACCTACGAGCAGTACTTC.

This clone appeared a single time. CDR3: CASSATGGQYYGYTF. For the CDR3, the DNA is TGTGCCAGCAGCGCGACAGGGGGCCAGTACTATGGCTACACCTTC. The V and J genes are TRBV9 and TRBJ1-2, with 10 bases aligning to TRBD1. The length of the CDR3 is 15 residues. Germline lookup yields CDR1 SGDLS and CDR2 YYNGEE. V trimming: 3 bases; J trimming: 3 bases; junction bases outside the gene matches: 5.

The gene calls are TRBV5-1 and TRBJ2-7; TRBD2 is a possible D gene (5 bases). CDR1 is SGHRS, CDR2 YFSETQ, per germline. This CDR3 comprises 15 residues. Trimming removed 3 bases from V and 3 bases from J, with 16 bases in between. CDR3 bases: TGCGCCAGCAGCTGGGCCTTGGGAGAAGGCTACGAGCAGTACTTC. It encodes CASSWALGEGYEQYF.

This clone was counted a few times. The chain couples TRBV7-9 to TRBJ2-1, with D perhaps being TRBD1 or TRBD2 (7 bases each). The V and J ends lost 1 base and 12 bases respectively, with 22 bases between them. The germline V gene has CDR1 SEHNR and CDR2 FQNEAQ (reference sequence). The CDR3 loop spans 16 amino acids. The DNA of the CDR3 is TGTGCCAGCAGCTTAGTTGTGGGAGGGGGCGGAGGAGGGCAGTTCTTC. Translating gives CASSLVVGGGGGGQFF. The variable domain in full, completed from reference TRBV7-9 and TRBJ2-1, reads DTGVSQNPRHKITKRGQNVTFRCDPISEHNRLYWYRQTLGQGPEFLTYFQNEAQLEKSRLLSDRFSAERPKGSFSTLEIQRTEQGDSAMYLCASSLVVGGGGGGQFFGPGTRLTVL.

This sequence joins TRBV18 and TRBJ2-7, with D maybe TRBD2 (5 bases). Germline V gene lookup returns CDR1 KGHSH and CDR2 LQKENI. This CDR3 is built from 13 residues. V lost 2 bases and J 8 bases, leaving 13 bases between the germline ends. The CDR3 DNA reads as TGTGCCAGCTCACCAGGCGGGCTCGGTCAGCAGTACTTC. This encodes CASSPGGLGQQYF. The variable domain in full, with the rest retrieved from reference TRBV18 and TRBJ2-7, is NAGVMQNPRHLVRRRGQEARLRCSPMKGHSHVYWYRQLPEEGLKFMVYLQKENIIDESGMPKERFSAEFPKEGPSILRIQQVVRGDSAAYFCASSPGGLGQQYFGPGTRLTVT.

The chain has TRBV4-2 and TRBJ1-3; D not certain. The germline V gene has CDR1 LGHNA and CDR2 YNFKEQ. Trimming left V 1 base short and J 1 base short, with 8 bases between. The CDR3 extends over 15 amino acids. The CDR3 sequence: CASSQGLLSGNTIYF. In DNA form, the CDR3 reads TGTGCCAGCAGCCAAGGTTTGTTATCTGGAAACACCATATATTTT.

The chain carries TRBV7-9 and TRBJ2-5, with D possibly being TRBD2 (6 bases). V was trimmed by 7 bases and J by 5 bases, leaving 11 bases between them. The CDR3 length is 12 residues. Germline assignment: CDR1 SEHNR and CDR2 FQNEAQ (reference sequence). The CDR3 sequence: CASTQEGETQYF. The CDR3 DNA reads as TGTGCCAGCACCCAGGAGGGGGAGACCCAGTACTTC.

The chain couples TRBV12-5 to TRBJ2-7; D may correspond to TRBD1 or TRBD2 (5 bases each). This CDR3 is 12 amino acids long. CDR1 LGHNT and CDR2 FRNRAP come from the germline V gene. V was shortened by 6 bases and J by 5 bases, with 11 bases between the two germline ends. CDR3 nucleotides: TGTGCTAGTGGGGAACGAGGGGACGAGCAGTACTTC. It encodes CASGERGDEQYF.

V and J are TRBV18 and TRBJ1-1; weak D call: TRBD1 (5 bases). The CDR3 extends over 14 amino acids. Trimming shortened V by 2 bases and J by 0 bases, and 7 bases separated the two germline ends. Germline-derived CDR1 and CDR2 are KGHSH and LQKENI. CDR3 coding DNA: TGTGCCAGCTCACCAGGGACGGTGAACACTGAAGCTTTCTTT. Protein product: CASSPGTVNTEAFF.

There are a few counts of this clone. This chain links TRBV7-9 with TRBJ1-1; D unresolved. Germline V lookup: CDR1 SEHNR, CDR2 FQNEAQ (reference sequence). Trimming cost V 0 bases and J 1 base, with 3 bases left between them. This CDR3 region has 13 residues. The DNA of the CDR3 is TGTGCCAGCAGCTTAGCCCCGAACACTGAAGCTTTCTTT. Its translation: CASSLAPNTEAFF.

The chain carries TRBV4-3 and TRBJ1-5; TRBD1 might be the D (5 bases). V gave up 0 bases and J gave up 3 bases, with 9 bases separating them. CDR3 length equals 15 residues. CDR1 is LGHNA and CDR2 is YSLEER in the germline V gene. CDR3 protein: CASSQDWGDNQPQHF. The CDR3 DNA reads as TGCGCCAGCAGCCAAGATTGGGGGGACAATCAGCCCCAGCATTTT.

The CDR3 reads CASSSMWDRMNTEAFF. The DNA of the CDR3 is TGTGCCAGCAGCTCGATGTGGGACAGGATGAACACTGAAGCTTTCTTT. The genes are TRBV5-4 and TRBJ1-1, with TRBD1 matching 8 bases. Germline loops: CDR1 SGHNT, CDR2 YYREEE (reference sequence). This CDR3 has 16 residues. The J segment lost 0 bases and the V segment lost 3 bases, leaving 7 bases of the junction unmatched.

This clone was found a few times. The rearrangement uses TRBV7-9 and TRBJ1-5, with D possibly matching TRBD1 (6 bases). The CDR3 consists of 16 residues. From germline, CDR1 is SEHNR and CDR2 FQNEAQ (reference sequence). Trimming shortened V by 1 base and J by 0 bases, and 10 bases separated the two germline ends. CDR3 residues: CASSLGRTDSNQPQHF. The CDR3 DNA follows: TGTGCCAGCAGCTTAGGGAGGACAGATAGCAATCAGCCCCAGCATTTT.

The J gene is TRBJ2-7, the V gene TRBV25-1; 9 positions agree with TRBD1. The trim removed 7 bases at V and 5 bases at J, leaving 12 bases unmatched. CDR3 length equals 15 residues. CDR1 is MGHDK, CDR2 SYGVNS, per germline. The CDR3 reads CASKFTGTGSDEQYF. The CDR3 DNA reads as TGTGCCAGCAAGTTCACCGGGACAGGGAGCGACGAGCAGTACTTC.

V is TRBV29-1 and J is TRBJ1-3, with D possibly TRBD1 on 6 matching bases. The V end lost 6 bases, the J end lost 0 bases, and 15 bases lay between the germline ends. Germline V CDR1 and CDR2: SQVTM, ANQGSEA. This CDR3 is built from 15 residues. The chain's CDR3 is CSVADSVISGNTIYF. CDR3 in DNA: TGCAGCGTGGCGGACAGTGTGATCTCTGGAAACACCATATATTTT. The variable domain in full, with the rest retrieved from reference TRBV29-1 and TRBJ1-3, is SAVISQKPSRDICQRGTSLTIQCQVDSQVTMMFWYRQQPGQSLTLIATANQGSEATYESGFVIDKFPISRPNLTFSTLTVSNMSPEDSSIYLCSVADSVISGNTIYFGEGSWLTVV.

This chain joins TRBV18 and TRBJ1-5; no clear D gene. Deletions cut 2 bases from V and 0 bases from J, with 8 bases between. This CDR3 is 15 amino acids long. The germline gives CDR1 KGHSH, CDR2 LQKENI. This chain's CDR3 is CASSPESHSNQPQHF. Written as DNA, the CDR3 is TGTGCCAGCTCACCAGAGAGTCATAGCAATCAGCCCCAGCATTTT.

The rearrangement uses TRBV4-3 and TRBJ1-5, with D perhaps TRBD1 (6 bases). Germline V gene data show CDR1 as LGHNA and CDR2 as YSLEER. The CDR3 length is 16 residues. V was cut by 0 bases and J by 5 bases, with 14 bases left in between. This CDR3 is CASSQDTTGTYQPQHF. In DNA, the CDR3 is TGCGCCAGCAGCCAAGATACCACAGGGACATATCAGCCCCAGCATTTT.

This clone was seen only a few times. The V call is TRBV5-6, the J call TRBJ2-7; TRBD2 agrees at 13 bases. The CDR3 spans 16 residues. CDR1 is SGHDT and CDR2 is YYEEEE in the germline V gene. The V and J ends lost 3 bases and 3 bases, in that order; junction bases with no gene match: 6. CDR3 nucleotide sequence: TGTGCCAGCAGCTCCTACGGACTAGCGGGGGTCTACGAGCAGTACTTC. This sequence encodes CASSSYGLAGVYEQYF.

This clone was counted a few times. V is TRBV18 and J is TRBJ1-4, with D possibly being TRBD1 (5 bases). Deletions cut 3 bases from V and 7 bases from J, with 12 bases between. Germline V lookup: CDR1 KGHSH, CDR2 LQKENI. The CDR3 has 14 residues. In nucleotides, the CDR3 is TGTGCCAGCTCACCGGCTCGGAGGGGTGAAAAACTGTTTTTT. The encoded protein is CASSPARRGEKLFF.

The chain combines TRBV5-1 with TRBJ1-5; possible D gene TRBD1, 6 bases. The V gene lost 0 bases and the J gene lost 5 bases, with 12 bases spanning the gap. The CDR3 runs 15 residues. The germline V gene has CDR1 SGHRS and CDR2 YFSETQ. The CDR3 loop reads CASSLAGGWDQPQHF. The CDR3 DNA reads TGCGCCAGCAGCTTGGCGGGGGGCTGGGATCAGCCCCAGCATTTT.